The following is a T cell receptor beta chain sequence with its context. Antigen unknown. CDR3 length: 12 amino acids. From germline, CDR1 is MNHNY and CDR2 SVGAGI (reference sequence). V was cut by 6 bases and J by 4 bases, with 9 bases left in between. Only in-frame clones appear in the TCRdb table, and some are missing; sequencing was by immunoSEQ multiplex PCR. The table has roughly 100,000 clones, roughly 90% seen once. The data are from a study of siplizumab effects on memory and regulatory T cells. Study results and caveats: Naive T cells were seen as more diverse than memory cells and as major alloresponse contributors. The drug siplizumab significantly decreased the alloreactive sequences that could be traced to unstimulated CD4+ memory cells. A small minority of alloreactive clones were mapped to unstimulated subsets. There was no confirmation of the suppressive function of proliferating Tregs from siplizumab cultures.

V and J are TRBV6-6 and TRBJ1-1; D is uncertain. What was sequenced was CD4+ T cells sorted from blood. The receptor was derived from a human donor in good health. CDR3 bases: TGTGCCAGCAGGGTCCTCTTCACTGAAGCTTTCTTT. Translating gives CASRVLFTEAFF.